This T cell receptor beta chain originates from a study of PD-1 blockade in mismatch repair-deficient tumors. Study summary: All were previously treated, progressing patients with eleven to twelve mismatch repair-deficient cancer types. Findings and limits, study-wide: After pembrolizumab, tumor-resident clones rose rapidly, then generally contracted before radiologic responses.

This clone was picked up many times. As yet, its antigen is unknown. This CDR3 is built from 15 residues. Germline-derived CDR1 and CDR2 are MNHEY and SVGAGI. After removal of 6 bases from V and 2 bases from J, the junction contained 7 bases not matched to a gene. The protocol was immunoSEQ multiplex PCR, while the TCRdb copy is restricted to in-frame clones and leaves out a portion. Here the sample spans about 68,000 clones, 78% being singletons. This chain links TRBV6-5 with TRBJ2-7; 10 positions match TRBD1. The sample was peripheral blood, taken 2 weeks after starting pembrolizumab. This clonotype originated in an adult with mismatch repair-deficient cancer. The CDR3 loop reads CASSPRTGGAYEQYF. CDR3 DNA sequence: TGTGCCAGCAGCCCCCGGACAGGGGGAGCCTACGAGCAGTACTTC.